This T cell receptor (beta chain) was sequenced in a study of T cell repertoires in cytomegalovirus infection. At the level of the study: Matching HLA type and CMV infection were both indicated by public TCR beta signatures. General study results and limits: Dominant in the ex vivo response were TCR beta clonotypes restricted by HLA-C and specific for CMV. Pooled public TCR beta family frequency picked out CMV carriers with the relevant HLA.

This clonotype was observed many times. What it binds is not known. CDR1 is MDHEN, CDR2 SYDVKM, per germline. The trim removed 5 bases at V and 4 bases at J, leaving 8 bases unmatched. This CDR3 has 16 amino acids. TCRdb reanalysed the reads using MiXCR and keeps one entry per CDR3 protein. Seen here are nearly 550,000 distinct CDR3 sequences, 15% to 20% observed once, and the top ten hold roughly a quarter. The origin of this receptor is a human donor in good health (CMV status not recorded). Some clones in this sample may be carry-over from other donors' samples. Sequencing was performed on CD8+ T cells from PBMCs. The gene calls are TRBV28 and TRBJ2-2, with 9 bases aligning to TRBD1. CDR3 amino acids: CASSPRTGAGTGELFF. The CDR3 coding sequence is TGTGCCAGCAGTCCCAGGACAGGGGCTGGCACCGGGGAGCTGTTTTTT.